The TCR beta chain under discussion was sequenced for a study of shared clonotypes between healthy human individuals. Study-wide context: Donors consisted of two women and a few men between 18 and 49.

CDR1 GTSNPN and CDR2 SVGIG come from the germline V gene (reference sequence). CDR3 length: 14 amino acids. The V gene end was trimmed by 3 bases and the J gene end by 6 bases; junction bases not matched to a gene: 10. At a deep level, the assay was run. Over several immunoSEQ plates, each subset's genomic DNA was distributed in even portions. Repertoires were generated with immunoSEQ multiplex PCR, while TCRdb's copy carries only in-frame clones and drops some. The sample holds about 520,000 clones, over 70% seen once. Study outcomes and limitations: Clonotype sharing across donors was expected to vary with sequencing depth.

For this clone: Its antigen is undetermined. A much more abundant neighbour one base away suggests this may be a read error.

This sequence originates from a woman in her 40s in good health. Some clones in this sample may be carry-over from other donors' samples. This chain connects TRBV30 to TRBJ2-7; 8 bases agree with TRBD1. The specimen sequenced was PBMCs. Here the CDR3 DNA reads TGTGCCTGGAGGGGTCCTCCAGGGGGCAGCGAGCAGTACTTC. It specifies CAWRGPPGGSEQYF.